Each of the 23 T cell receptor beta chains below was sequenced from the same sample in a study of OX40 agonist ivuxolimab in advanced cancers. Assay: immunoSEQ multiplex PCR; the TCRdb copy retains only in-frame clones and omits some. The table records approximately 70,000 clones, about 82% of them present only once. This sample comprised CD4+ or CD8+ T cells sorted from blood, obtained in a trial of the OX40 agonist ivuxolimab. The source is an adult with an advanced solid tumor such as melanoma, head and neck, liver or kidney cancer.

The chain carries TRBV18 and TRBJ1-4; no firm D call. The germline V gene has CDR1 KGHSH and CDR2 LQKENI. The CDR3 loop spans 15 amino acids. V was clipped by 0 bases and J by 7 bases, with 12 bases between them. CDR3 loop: CASSPPGGRGEKLFF. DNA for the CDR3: TGTGCCAGCTCACCACCGGGTGGGCGGGGTGAAAAACTGTTTTTT.

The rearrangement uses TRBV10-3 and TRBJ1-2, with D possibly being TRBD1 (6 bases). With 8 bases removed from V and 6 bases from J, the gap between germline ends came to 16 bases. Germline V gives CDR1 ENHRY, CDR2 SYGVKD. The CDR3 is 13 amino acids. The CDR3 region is CAIERTRGDGYTF. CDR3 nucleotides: TGTGCCATCGAACGGACAAGGGGGGATGGCTACACCTTC.

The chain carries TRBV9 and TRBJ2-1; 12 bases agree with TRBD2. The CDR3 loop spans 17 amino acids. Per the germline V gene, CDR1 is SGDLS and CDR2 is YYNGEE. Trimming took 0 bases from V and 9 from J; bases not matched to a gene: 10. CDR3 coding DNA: TGTGCCAGCAGCGTAGAGGCGGCTAGCGGGAGGGCCGTTGAGCAGTTCTTC. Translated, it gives CASSVEAASGRAVEQFF.

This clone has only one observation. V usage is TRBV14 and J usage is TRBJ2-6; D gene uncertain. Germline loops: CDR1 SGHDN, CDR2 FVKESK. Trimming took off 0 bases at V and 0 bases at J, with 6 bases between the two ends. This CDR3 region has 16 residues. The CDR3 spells CASSQEWFSGANVLTF. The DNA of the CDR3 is TGTGCCAGCAGCCAAGAATGGTTCTCTGGGGCCAACGTCCTGACTTTC.

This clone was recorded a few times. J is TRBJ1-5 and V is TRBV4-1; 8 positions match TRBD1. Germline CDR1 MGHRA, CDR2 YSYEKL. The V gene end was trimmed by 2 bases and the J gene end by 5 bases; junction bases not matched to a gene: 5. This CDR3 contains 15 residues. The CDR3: CASSQTGGIYQPQHF. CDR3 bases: TGCGCCAGCAGCCAAACAGGGGGGATTTATCAGCCCCAGCATTTT.

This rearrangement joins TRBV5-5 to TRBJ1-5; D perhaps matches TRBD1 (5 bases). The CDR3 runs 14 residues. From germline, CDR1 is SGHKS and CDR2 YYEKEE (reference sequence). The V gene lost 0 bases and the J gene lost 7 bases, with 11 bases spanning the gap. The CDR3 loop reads CASSLGPEGQPQHF. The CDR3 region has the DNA TGTGCCAGCAGCTTGGGACCTGAGGGGCAGCCCCAGCATTTT.

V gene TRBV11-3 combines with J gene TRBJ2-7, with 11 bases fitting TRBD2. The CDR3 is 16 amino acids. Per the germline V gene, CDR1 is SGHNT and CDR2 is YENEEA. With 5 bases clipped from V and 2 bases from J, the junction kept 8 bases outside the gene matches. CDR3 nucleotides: TGTGCCAGCAGCCTCGGGACTAGCGGCGCCACCTACGAGCAGTACTTC. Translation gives CASSLGTSGATYEQYF.

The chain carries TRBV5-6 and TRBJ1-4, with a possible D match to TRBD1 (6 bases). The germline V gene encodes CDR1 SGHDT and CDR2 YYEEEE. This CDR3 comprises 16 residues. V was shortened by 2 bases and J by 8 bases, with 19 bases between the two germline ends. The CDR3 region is CASSLKSGGAREKLFF. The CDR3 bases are TGTGCCAGCAGCTTAAAAAGTGGGGGCGCGAGGGAAAAACTGTTTTTT.

The CDR3 bases are TGTGCCAGCAGTCGGAACTCTGGGGCCAACGTCCTGACTTTC. Translating it yields CASSRNSGANVLTF. This chain connects TRBV25-1 to TRBJ2-6; D is ambiguous. The CDR3 runs to 14 residues. V shed 5 bases and J shed 0 bases, with 5 bases lying between them. Germline values: CDR1 MGHDK, CDR2 SYGVNS. The full variable domain, with the rest looked up from reference TRBV25-1 and TRBJ2-6, is EADIYQTPRYLVIGTGKKITLECSQTMGHDKMYWYQQDPGMELHLIHYSYGVNSTEKGDLSSESTVSRIRTEHFPLTLESARPSHTSQYLCASSRNSGANVLTFGAGSRLTVL.

CDR3 sequence: CASSVAPGTGKADTQYF. The DNA of the CDR3 is TGTGCCAGCAGCGTAGCCCCTGGGACAGGGAAAGCAGATACGCAGTATTTT. The V call is TRBV9, the J call TRBJ2-3; TRBD1 aligns across 9 bases. Losses at the gene ends were 0 bases for V and 4 bases for J; bases not matched to a gene: 9. Germline V gives CDR1 SGDLS, CDR2 YYNGEE. The CDR3 has 17 amino acids.

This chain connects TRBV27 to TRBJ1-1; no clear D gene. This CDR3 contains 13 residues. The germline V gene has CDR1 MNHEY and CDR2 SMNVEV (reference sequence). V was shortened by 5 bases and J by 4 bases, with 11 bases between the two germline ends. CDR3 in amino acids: CASSTRTLTEAFF. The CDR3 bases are TGTGCCAGCAGTACCCGGACCCTCACTGAAGCTTTCTTT.

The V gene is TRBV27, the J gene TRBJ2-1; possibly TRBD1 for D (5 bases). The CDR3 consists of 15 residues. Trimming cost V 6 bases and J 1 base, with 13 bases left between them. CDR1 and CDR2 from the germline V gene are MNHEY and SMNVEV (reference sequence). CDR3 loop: CASSSGHPSYNEQFF. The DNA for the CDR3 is TGTGCCAGCAGCTCCGGACACCCGTCCTACAATGAGCAGTTCTTC.

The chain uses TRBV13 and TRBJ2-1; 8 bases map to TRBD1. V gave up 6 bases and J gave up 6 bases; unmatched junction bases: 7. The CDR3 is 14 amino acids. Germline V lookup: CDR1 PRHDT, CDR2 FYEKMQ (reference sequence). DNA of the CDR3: TGTGCCAGCAGACGGACAGGGTACGCCAATGAGCAGTTCTTC. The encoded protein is CASRRTGYANEQFF.

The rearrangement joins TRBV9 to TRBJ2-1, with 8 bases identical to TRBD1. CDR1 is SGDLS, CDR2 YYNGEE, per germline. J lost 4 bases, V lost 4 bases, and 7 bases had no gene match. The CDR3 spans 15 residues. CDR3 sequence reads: CASSFRTGQYNEQFF. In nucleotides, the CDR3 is TGTGCCAGCAGCTTCCGGACAGGGCAGTACAATGAGCAGTTCTTC. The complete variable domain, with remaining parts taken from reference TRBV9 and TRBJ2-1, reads DSGVTQTPKHLITATGQRVTLRCSPRSGDLSVYWYQQSLDQGLQFLIQYYNGEERAKGNILERFSAQQFPDLHSELNLSSLELGDSALYFCASSFRTGQYNEQFFGPGTRLTVL.

The chain's CDR3 is CASSDRDKNTEAFF. The CDR3 DNA is TGTGCCAGCAGCGACCGGGACAAGAACACTGAAGCTTTCTTT. This chain joins TRBV7-9 and TRBJ1-1; weak D call: TRBD1 (6 bases). The V end lost 5 bases, the J end lost 1 base, and 11 bases lay between the germline ends. Germline V lookup: CDR1 SEHNR, CDR2 FQNEAQ (reference sequence). This CDR3 region has 14 residues.

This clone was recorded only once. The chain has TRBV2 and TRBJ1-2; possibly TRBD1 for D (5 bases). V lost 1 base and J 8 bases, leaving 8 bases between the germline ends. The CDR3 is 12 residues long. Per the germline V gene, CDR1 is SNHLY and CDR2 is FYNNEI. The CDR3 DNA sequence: TGTGCCAGCAGTGAAGGGCCAGGGGGCTACACCTTC. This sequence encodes CASSEGPGGYTF.

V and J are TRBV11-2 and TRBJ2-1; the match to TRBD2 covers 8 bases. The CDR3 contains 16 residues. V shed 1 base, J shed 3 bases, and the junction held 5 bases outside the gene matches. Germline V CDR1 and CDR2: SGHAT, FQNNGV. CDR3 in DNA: TGTGCCAGCAGCTTAGGCCCGGGAGGGGTCTACAATGAGCAGTTCTTC. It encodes CASSLGPGGVYNEQFF.

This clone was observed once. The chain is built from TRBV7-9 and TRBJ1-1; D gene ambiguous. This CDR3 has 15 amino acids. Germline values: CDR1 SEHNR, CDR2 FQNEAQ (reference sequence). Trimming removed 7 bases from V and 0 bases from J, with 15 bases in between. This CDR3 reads CASNLGPTVNTEAFF. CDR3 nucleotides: TGTGCCAGCAACCTAGGCCCCACAGTGAACACTGAAGCTTTCTTT.

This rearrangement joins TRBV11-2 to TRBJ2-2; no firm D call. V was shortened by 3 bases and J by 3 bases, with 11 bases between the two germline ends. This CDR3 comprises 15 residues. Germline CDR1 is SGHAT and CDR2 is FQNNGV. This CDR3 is CASSLGSSDTGELFF. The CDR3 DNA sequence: TGTGCCAGCAGCTTGGGATCGTCGGACACCGGGGAGCTGTTTTTT.

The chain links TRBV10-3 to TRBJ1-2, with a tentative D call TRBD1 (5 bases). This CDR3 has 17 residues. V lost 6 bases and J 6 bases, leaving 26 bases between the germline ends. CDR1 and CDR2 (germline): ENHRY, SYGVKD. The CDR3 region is CAISEGQLNFRTDGYTF. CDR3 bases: TGTGCCATCAGCGAGGGGCAGCTAAACTTCCGGACGGATGGCTACACCTTC.

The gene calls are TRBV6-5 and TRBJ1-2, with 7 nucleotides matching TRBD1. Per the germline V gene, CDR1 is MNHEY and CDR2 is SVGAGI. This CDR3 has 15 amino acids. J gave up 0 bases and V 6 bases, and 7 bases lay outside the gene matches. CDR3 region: CASRPRGQSNYGYTF. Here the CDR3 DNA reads TGTGCCAGCAGGCCCCGGGGACAGTCTAACTATGGCTACACCTTC.

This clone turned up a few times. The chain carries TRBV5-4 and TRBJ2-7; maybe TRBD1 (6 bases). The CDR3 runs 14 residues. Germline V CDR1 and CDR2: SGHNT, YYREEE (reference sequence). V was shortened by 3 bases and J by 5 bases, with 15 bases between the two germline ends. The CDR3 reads CASSWGPGWDEQYF. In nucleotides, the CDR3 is TGTGCCAGCAGCTGGGGGCCGGGTTGGGACGAGCAGTACTTC.

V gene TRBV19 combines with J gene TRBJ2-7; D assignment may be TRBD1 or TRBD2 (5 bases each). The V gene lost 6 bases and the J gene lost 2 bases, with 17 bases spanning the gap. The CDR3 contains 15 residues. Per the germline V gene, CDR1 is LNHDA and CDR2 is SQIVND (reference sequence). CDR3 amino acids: CASRAPGRPTYEQYF. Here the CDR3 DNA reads TGTGCCAGTAGGGCTCCGGGACGGCCCACCTACGAGCAGTACTTC.